Below, one T cell receptor beta chain is given with its context. Its antigen is as yet unknown. This sample is drawn from a study of OX40 agonist ivuxolimab in advanced cancers. Study-level results: Some nonresponders likewise displayed low normalized T-cell clonal expansion.

Trimming took 5 bases from V and 6 from J, leaving 10 bases between them. Germline V CDR1 and CDR2: KGHSH, LQKENI. The CDR3 has 12 amino acids. TCRdb keeps only in-frame clones here, not all; method: immunoSEQ multiplex PCR. The table includes about 44,000 clones, around 85% detected once. This TCR was sampled from an adult with an advanced solid tumor such as melanoma, head and neck, liver or kidney cancer. This specimen consisted of CD4+ or CD8+ T cells sorted from blood, obtained in a trial of the OX40 agonist ivuxolimab. The gene calls are TRBV18 and TRBJ1-1; D is undetermined. CDR3 sequence: CASSFPLSEAFF. CDR3 coding DNA: TGTGCCAGCTCATTCCCCCTCTCTGAAGCTTTCTTT.